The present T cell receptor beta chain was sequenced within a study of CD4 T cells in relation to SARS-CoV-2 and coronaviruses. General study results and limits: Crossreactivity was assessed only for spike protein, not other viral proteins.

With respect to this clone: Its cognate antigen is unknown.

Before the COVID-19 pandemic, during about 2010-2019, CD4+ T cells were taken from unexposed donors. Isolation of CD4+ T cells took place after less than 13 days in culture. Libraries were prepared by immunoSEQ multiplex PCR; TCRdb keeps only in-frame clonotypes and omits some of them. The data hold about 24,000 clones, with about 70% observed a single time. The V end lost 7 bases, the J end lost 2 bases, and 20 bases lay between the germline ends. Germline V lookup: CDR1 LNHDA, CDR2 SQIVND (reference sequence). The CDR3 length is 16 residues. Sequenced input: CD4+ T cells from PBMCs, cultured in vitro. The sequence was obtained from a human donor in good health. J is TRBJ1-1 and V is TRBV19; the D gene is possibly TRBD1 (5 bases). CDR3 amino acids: CASTPSGLHSNTEAFF. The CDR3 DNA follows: TGTGCCAGTACCCCATCGGGGCTGCATTCAAACACTGAAGCTTTCTTT. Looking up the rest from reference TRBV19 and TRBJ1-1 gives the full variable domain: DGGITQSPKYLFRKEGQNVTLSCEQNLNHDAMYWYRQDPGQGLRLIYYSQIVNDFQKGDIAEGYSVSREKKESFPLTVTSAQKNPTAFYLCASTPSGLHSNTEAFFGQGTRLTVV.